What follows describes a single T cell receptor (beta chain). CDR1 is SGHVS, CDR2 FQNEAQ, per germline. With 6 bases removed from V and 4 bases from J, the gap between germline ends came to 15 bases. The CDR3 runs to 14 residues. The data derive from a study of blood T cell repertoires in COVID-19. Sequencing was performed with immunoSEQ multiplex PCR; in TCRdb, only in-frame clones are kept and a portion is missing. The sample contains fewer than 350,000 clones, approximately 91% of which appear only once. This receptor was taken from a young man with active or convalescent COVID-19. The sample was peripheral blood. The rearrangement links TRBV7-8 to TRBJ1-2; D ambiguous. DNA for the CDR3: TGTGCCAGCAGTCAGCGAAGGTCCGGCTATGGCTACACCTTC. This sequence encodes CASSQRRSGYGYTF. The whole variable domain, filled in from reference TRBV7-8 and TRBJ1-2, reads GAGVSQSPRYKVAKRGQDVALRCDPISGHVSLFWYQQALGQGPEFLTYFQNEAQLDKSGLPSDRFFAERPEGSVSTLKIQRTQQEDSAVYLCASSQRRSGYGYTFGSGTRLTVV.